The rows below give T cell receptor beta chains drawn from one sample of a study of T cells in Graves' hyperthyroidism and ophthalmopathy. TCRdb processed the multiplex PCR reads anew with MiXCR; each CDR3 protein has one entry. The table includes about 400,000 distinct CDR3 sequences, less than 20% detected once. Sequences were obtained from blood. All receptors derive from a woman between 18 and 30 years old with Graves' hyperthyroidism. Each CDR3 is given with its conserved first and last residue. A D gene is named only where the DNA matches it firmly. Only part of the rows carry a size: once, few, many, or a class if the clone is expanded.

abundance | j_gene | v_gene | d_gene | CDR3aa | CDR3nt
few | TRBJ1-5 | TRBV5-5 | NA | CASSLWLDTYSNQPQHF | TGTGCCAGCAGCTTGTGGTTGGACACTTATAGCAATCAGCCCCAGCATTTT
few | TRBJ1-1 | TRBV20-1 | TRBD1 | CSARDRGIMNTEAFF | TGCAGTGCTCGGGACAGGGGAATTATGAACACTGAAGCTTTCTTT
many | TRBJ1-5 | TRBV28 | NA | CASSLGRAGPLGQPQHF | TGTGCCAGCAGTTTAGGCCGCGCAGGACCTCTAGGGCAGCCCCAGCATTTT
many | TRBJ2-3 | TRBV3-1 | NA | CASSQKDTDTQYF | TGTGCCAGCAGCCAAAAGGATACAGATACGCAGTATTTT
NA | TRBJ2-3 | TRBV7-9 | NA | CASSLGRVGVDTQYF | TGTGCCAGCAGCTTAGGGAGAGTTGGCGTGGATACGCAGTATTTT
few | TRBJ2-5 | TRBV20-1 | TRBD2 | CSADGDYNQETQYF | TGCAGTGCTGACGGGGACTATAACCAAGAGACCCAGTACTTC
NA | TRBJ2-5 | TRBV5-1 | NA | CASSLAGREQETQYF | TGCGCCAGCAGCTTAGCAGGGAGAGAACAAGAGACCCAGTACTTC
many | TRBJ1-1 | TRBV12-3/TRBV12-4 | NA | CASSTGLTEAFF | TGTGCCAGCAGTACAGGTCTCACTGAAGCTTTCTTT
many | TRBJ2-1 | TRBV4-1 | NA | CASSQGGGTASYNEQFF | TGCGCCAGCAGCCAAGGGGGGGGGACAGCTTCCTACAATGAGCAGTTCTTC
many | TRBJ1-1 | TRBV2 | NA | CASSGTPWRNTEAFF | TGTGCCAGCAGCGGGACACCCTGGAGAAACACTGAAGCTTTCTTT
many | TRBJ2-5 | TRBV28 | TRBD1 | CASSPIRDREETQYF | TGTGCCAGCAGTCCAATCCGGGACAGGGAAGAGACCCAGTACTTC
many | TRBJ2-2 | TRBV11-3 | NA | CASRNRDTLNTGELFF | TGTGCCAGCAGGAACCGGGACACCCTGAACACCGGGGAGCTGTTTTTT
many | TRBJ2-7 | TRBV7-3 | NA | CASSLTGALGDEQYF | TGTGCCAGCAGCTTAACTGGGGCCTTGGGGGACGAGCAGTACTTC
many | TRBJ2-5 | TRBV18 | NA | CASSPPGRETQYF | TGTGCCAGCTCACCTCCAGGGCGGGAGACCCAGTACTTC
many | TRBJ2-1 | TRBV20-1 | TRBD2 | CSATRGLVNEQFF | TGCAGTGCCACAAGAGGACTAGTCAATGAGCAGTTCTTC
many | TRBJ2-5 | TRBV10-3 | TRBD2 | CATCPAGEETQYF | TGTGCCACCTGTCCAGCGGGAGAAGAGACCCAGTACTTC
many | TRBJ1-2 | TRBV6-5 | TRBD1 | CASSYSDRNYGYTF | TGTGCCAGCAGTTACTCGGACAGGAACTATGGCTACACCTTC
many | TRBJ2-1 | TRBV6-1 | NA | CASSYPGQNNEQFF | TGTGCCAGCAGTTACCCGGGACAAAACAATGAGCAGTTCTTC
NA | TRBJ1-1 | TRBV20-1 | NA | CSAQNVGDIAEAFF | TGCAGTGCACAAAACGTTGGGGACATCGCTGAAGCTTTCTTT
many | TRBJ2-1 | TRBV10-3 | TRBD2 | CAISAREGGGNEQFF | TGTGCCATCAGTGCACGGGAGGGTGGAGGCAATGAGCAGTTCTTC
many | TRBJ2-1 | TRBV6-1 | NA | CASSEISEGGNEQFF | TGTGCCAGCAGTGAAATCTCAGAGGGAGGCAATGAGCAGTTCTTC
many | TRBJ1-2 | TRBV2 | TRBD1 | CASRDQTGANYGYTF | TGTGCCAGCAGGGACCAGACAGGGGCTAACTATGGCTACACCTTC
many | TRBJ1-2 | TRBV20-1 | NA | CSASLQGMEGYTF | TGCAGTGCTTCCTTACAGGGAATGGAGGGCTACACCTTC
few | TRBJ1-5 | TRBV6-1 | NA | CASSPVGGQPQHF | TGTGCCAGCAGCCCTGTGGGCGGTCAGCCCCAGCATTTT
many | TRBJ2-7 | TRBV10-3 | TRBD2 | CATRKPGLAVSYEQYF | TGTGCCACCAGGAAACCGGGACTAGCGGTGTCCTACGAGCAGTACTTC
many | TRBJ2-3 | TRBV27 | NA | CASSLTGLITDTQYF | TGTGCCAGCAGTCTTACAGGGCTTATCACAGATACGCAGTATTTT
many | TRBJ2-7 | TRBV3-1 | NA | CASSQRLAHENEQYF | TGTGCCAGCAGCCAAAGGCTAGCGCATGAGAACGAGCAGTACTTC
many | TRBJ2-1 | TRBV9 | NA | CASSVDPHYNEQFF | TGTGCCAGCAGCGTAGATCCCCATTACAATGAGCAGTTCTTC
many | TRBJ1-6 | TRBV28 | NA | CASTTQGSYNSPLHF | TGTGCCAGCACGACACAGGGTTCGTATAATTCACCCCTCCACTTT
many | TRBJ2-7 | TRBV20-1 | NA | CSAAQVLGGEQYF | TGCAGTGCTGCTCAGGTCCTTGGGGGCGAGCAGTACTTC
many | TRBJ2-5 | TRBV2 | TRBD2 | CASSTTRLAGGETQYF | TGTGCCAGCAGTACTACAAGACTAGCGGGAGGTGAGACCCAGTACTTC
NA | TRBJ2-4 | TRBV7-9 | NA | CASSHKADREANIQYF | TGTGCCAGCAGCCACAAAGCAGACAGGGAGGCAAACATTCAGTACTTC
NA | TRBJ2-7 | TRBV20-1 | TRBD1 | CSARDSLRAQYF | TGCAGTGCCCGGGACAGCTTACGAGCGCAGTACTTC
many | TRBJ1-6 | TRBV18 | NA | CASSPEGDSPLHF | TGTGCCAGCTCACCGGAAGGTGATTCACCCCTCCACTTT
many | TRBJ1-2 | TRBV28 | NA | CATSLTYYGYTF | TGTGCCACCTCCCTTACATACTATGGCTACACCTTC
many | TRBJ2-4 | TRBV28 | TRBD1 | CASSPLQGARNIQYF | TGTGCCAGCAGTCCCCTCCAGGGGGCGAGGAACATTCAGTACTTC
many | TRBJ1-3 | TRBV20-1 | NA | CSASRISGNTIYF | TGCAGTGCTAGTCGGATATCTGGAAACACCATATATTTT
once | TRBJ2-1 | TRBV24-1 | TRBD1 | CATSPPGTGSNEQFF | TGTGCCACCAGTCCTCCCGGGACAGGTAGCAATGAGCAGTTCTTC
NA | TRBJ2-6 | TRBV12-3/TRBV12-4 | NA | CASSLRIGVRNQNSGANVLTF | TGTGCCAGCAGTTTACGGATCGGGGTTCGGAACCAAAACTCTGGGGCCAACGTCCTGACTTTC